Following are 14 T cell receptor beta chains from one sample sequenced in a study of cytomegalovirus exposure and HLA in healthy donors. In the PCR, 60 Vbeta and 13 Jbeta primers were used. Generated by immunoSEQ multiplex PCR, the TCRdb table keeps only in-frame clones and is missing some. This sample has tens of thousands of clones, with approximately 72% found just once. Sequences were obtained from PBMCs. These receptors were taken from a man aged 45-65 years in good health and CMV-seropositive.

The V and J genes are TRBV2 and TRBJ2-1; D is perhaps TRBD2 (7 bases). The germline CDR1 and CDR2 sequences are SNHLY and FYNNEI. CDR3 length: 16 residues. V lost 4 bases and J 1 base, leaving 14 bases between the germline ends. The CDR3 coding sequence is TGTGCCAGCAGTGCGTCGGCGGGGGCTTCCTACAATGAGCAGTTCTTC. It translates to CASSASAGASYNEQFF.

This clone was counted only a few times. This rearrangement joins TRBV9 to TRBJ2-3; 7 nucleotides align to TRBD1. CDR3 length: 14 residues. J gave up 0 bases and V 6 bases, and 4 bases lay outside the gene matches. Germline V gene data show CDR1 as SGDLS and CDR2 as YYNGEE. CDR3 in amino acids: CASTRGFSTDTQYF. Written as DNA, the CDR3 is TGTGCCAGCACCAGGGGGTTTAGCACAGATACGCAGTATTTT.

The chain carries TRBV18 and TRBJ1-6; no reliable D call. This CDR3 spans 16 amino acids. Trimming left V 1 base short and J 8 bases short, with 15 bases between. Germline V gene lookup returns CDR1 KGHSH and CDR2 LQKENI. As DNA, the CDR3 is TGTGCCAGCTCACCACAACGTACGGGAGACTATTCACCCCTCCACTTT. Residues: CASSPQRTGDYSPLHF.

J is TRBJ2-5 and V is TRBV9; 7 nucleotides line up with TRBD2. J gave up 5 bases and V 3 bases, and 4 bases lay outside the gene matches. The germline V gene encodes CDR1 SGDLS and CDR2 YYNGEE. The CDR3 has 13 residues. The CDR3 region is CASSAGGWETQYF. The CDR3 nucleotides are TGTGCCAGCAGCGCGGGAGGTTGGGAGACCCAGTACTTC.

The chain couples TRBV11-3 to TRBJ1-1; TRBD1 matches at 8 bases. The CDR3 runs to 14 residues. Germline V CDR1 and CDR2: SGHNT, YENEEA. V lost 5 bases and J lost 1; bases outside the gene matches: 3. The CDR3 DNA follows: TGTGCCAGCAGCCTAGGGACAGGGAACACTGAAGCTTTCTTT. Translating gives CASSLGTGNTEAFF.

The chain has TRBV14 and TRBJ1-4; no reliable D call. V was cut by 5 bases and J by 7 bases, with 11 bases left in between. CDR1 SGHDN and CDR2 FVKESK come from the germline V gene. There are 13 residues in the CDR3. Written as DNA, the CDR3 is TGTGCCAGCAGCAAAGGGTCCGGTGAAAAACTGTTTTTT. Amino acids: CASSKGSGEKLFF.

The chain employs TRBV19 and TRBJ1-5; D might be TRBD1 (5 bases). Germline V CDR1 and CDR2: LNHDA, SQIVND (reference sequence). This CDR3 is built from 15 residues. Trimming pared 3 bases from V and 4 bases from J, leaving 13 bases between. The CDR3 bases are TGTGCCAGTAGTATCTCGGCAGGGTGGAATCAGCCCCAGCATTTT. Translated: CASSISAGWNQPQHF. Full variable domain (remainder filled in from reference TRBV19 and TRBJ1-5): DGGITQSPKYLFRKEGQNVTLSCEQNLNHDAMYWYRQDPGQGLRLIYYSQIVNDFQKGDIAEGYSVSREKKESFPLTVTSAQKNPTAFYLCASSISAGWNQPQHFGDGTRLSIL.

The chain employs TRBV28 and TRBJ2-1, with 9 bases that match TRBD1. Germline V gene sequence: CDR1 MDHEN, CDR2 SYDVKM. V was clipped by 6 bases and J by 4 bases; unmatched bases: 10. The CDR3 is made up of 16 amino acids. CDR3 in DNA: TGTGCCAGCAGCCGAAATCCGGGACAGGGATACAATGAGCAGTTCTTC. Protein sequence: CASSRNPGQGYNEQFF.

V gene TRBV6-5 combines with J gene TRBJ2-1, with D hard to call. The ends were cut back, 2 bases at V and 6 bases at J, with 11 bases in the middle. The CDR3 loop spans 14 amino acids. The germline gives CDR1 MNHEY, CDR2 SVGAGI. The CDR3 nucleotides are TGTGCCAGCAGTTACGAAGTAGCTGGCAATGAGCAGTTCTTC. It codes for CASSYEVAGNEQFF.

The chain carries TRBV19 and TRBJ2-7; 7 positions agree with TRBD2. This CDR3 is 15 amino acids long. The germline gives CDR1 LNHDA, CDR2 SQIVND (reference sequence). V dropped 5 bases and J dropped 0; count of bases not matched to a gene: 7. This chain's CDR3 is CASSFTSESSYEQYF. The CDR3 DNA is TGTGCCAGTAGTTTCACTAGCGAGAGCTCCTACGAGCAGTACTTC.

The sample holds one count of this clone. CDR3 region: CASPPGGDYSGNTIYF. The CDR3 DNA reads TGCGCCAGCCCCCCCGGGGGGGACTACTCTGGAAACACCATATATTTT. The chain employs TRBV5-1 and TRBJ1-3; D might be TRBD1 (5 bases). The CDR3 has 16 amino acids. V lost 7 bases to trimming and J lost 0 bases, with 17 bases between them. Germline CDR1 is SGHRS and CDR2 is YFSETQ.

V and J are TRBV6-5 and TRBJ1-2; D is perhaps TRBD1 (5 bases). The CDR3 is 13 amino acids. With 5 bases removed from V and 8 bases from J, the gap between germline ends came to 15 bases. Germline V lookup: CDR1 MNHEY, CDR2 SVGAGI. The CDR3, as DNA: TGTGCCAGCAGTGGGGACTCCGTAGACGGCTACACCTTC. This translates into CASSGDSVDGYTF.

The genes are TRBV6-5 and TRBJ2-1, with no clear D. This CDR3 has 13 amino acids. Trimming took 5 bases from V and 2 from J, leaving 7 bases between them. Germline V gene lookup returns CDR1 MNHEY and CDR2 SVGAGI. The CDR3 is CASSPSAYNEQFF. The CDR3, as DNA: TGTGCCAGCAGTCCTTCGGCCTACAATGAGCAGTTCTTC.

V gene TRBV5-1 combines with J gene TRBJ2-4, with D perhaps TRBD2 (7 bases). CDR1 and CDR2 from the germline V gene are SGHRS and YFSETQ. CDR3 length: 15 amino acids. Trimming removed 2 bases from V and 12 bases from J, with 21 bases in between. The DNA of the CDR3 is TGCGCCAGCAGCTTAAGGGGGAGGGGGGACTCGAGTCAGTACTTC. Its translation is CASSLRGRGDSSQYF.